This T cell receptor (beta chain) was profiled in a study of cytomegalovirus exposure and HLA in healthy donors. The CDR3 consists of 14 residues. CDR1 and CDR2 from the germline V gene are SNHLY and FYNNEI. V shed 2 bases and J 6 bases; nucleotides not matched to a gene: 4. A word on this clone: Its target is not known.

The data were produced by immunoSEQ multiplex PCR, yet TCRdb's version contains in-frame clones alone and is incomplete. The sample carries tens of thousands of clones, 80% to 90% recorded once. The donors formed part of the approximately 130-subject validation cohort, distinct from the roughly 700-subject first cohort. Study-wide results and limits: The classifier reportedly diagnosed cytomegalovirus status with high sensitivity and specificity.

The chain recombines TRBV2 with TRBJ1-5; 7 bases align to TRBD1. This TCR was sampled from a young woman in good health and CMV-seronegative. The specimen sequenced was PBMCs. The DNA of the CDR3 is TGTGCCAGCAGTGAAAGCAGGGGGGTTCAGCCCCAGCATTTT. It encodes CASSESRGVQPQHF.